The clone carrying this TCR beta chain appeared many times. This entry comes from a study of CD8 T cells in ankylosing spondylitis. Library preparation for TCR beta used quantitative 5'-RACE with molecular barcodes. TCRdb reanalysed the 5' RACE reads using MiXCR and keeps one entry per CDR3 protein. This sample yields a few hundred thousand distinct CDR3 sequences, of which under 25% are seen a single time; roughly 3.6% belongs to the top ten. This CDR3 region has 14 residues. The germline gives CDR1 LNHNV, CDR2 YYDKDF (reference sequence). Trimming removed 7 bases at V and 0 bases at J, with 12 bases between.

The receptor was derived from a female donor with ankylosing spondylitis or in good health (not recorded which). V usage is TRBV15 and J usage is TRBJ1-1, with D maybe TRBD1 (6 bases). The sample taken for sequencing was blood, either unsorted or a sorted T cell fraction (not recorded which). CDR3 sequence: CATTGGGLNTEAFF. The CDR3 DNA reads TGTGCCACCACGGGAGGGGGTCTGAACACTGAAGCTTTCTTT.